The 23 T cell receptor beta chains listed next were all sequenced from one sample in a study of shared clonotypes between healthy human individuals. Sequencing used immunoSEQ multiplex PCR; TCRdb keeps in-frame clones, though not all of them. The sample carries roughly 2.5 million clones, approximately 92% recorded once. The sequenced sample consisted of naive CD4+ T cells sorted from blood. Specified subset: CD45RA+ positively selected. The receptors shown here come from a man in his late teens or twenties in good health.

The CDR3 reads CASSPQGGDTQYF. The CDR3 nucleotides are TGCGCCAGCAGCCCCCAGGGGGGGGATACGCAGTATTTT. V gene TRBV4-3 combines with J gene TRBJ2-3; D is tentatively TRBD1 or TRBD2 (7 bases each). Germline loops: CDR1 LGHNA, CDR2 YSLEER. Trimming left V 4 bases short and J 6 bases short, with 11 bases between. The CDR3 consists of 13 residues.

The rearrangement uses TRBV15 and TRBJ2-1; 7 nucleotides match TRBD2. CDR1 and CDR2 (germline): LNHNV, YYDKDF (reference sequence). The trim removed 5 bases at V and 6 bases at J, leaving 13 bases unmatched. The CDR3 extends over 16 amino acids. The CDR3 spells CATSRVAGREGNEQFF. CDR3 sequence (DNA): TGTGCCACCAGCCGGGTCGCGGGGAGGGAGGGCAATGAGCAGTTCTTC.

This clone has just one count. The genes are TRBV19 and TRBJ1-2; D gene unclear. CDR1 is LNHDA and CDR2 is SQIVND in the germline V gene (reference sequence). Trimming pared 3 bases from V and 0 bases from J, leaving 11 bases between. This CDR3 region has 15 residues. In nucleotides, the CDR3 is TGTGCCAGTAGTATCACATCCCAGGCTAACTATGGCTACACCTTC. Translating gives CASSITSQANYGYTF.

The CDR3, as DNA: TGTGCCAGCTCACCCAGACAGGGATGGGATGAGCAGTTCTTC. Translated: CASSPRQGWDEQFF. The chain combines TRBV18 with TRBJ2-1; TRBD1 agrees at 7 bases. Per germline, CDR1 KGHSH and CDR2 LQKENI. V lost 3 bases, J lost 8 bases, and 7 bases stayed unmatched. CDR3 length: 14 residues.

CDR3 in DNA: TGCGCCAGCGGAGCGGGGACGGGGGAGACCCAGTACTTC. Its translation: CASGAGTGETQYF. The V gene is TRBV5-1, the J gene TRBJ2-5; 7 bases align to TRBD2. Trimming removed 7 bases from V and 5 bases from J; junction bases left unmatched: 8. CDR1 SGHRS and CDR2 YFSETQ come from the germline V gene. The CDR3 extends over 13 amino acids.

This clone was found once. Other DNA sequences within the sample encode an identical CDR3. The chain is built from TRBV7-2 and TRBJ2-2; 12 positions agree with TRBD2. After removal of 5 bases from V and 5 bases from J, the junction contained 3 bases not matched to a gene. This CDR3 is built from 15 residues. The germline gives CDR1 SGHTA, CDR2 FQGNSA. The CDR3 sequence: CASSPGLAGTGELFF. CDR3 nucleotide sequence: TGTGCCAGCAGCCCCGGACTAGCGGGGACCGGGGAGCTGTTTTTT.

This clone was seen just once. The CDR3 sequence: CASSPGPVVGETQYF. The CDR3 coding sequence is TGTGCCAGCAGCCCAGGACCGGTAGTTGGCGAGACCCAGTACTTC. The chain couples TRBV11-2 to TRBJ2-5; no clear D gene. The CDR3 has 15 residues. The germline gives CDR1 SGHAT, CDR2 FQNNGV. The V end lost 5 bases, the J end lost 5 bases, and 18 bases lay between the germline ends.

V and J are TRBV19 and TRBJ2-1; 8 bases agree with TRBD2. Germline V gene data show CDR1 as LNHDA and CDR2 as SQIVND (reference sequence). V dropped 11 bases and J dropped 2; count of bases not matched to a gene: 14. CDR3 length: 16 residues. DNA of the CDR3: TGTGCCGGATCCCCATCCGGGGGGGCAGCCTACAATGAGCAGTTCTTC. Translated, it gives CAGSPSGGAAYNEQFF.

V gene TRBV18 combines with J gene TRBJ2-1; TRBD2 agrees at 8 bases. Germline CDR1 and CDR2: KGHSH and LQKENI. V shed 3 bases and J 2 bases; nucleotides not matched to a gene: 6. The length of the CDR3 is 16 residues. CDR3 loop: CASSPVGGDAYNEQFF. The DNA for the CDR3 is TGTGCCAGCTCACCGGTCGGGGGGGATGCCTACAATGAGCAGTTCTTC.

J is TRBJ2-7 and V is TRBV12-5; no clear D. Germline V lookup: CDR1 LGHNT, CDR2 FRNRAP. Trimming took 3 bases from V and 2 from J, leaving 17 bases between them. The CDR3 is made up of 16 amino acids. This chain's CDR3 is CASGFRASEAPYEQYF. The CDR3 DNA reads TGTGCTAGTGGTTTTAGGGCCTCCGAGGCCCCCTACGAGCAGTACTTC.

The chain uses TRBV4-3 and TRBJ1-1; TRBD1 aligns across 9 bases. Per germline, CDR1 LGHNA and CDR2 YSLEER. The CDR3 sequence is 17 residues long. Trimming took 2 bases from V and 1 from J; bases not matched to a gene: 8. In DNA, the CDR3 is TGCGCCAGCAGCCAACAACACCCGGGACAGGGGAACACTGAAGCTTTCTTT. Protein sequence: CASSQQHPGQGNTEAFF.

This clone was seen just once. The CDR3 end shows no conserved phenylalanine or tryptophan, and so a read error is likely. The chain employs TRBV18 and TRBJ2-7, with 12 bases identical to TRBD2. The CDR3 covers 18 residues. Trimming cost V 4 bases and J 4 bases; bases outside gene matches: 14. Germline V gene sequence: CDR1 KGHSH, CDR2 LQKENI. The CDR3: CASSQGLAGWAGQYEQYL. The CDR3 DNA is TGTGCCAGCTCACAGGGACTAGCGGGTTGGGCCGGGCAATACGAGCAGTACCTC.

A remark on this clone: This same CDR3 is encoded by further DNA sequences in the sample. CDR3 in amino acids: CASSTYNEQFF. The CDR3 nucleotides read TGTGCCAGCAGCACCTACAATGAGCAGTTCTTC. V gene TRBV7-9 combines with J gene TRBJ2-1; no clear D. Germline V CDR1 and CDR2: SEHNR, FQNEAQ (reference sequence). V was cut by 5 bases and J by 2 bases, with 1 base left in between. The CDR3 extends over 11 amino acids.

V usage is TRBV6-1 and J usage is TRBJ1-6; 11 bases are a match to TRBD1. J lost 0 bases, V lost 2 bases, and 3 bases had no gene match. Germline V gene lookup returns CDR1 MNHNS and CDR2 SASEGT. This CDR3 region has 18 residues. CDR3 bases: TGTGCCAGCAGTGAATCCGGGACAGGGGGCTCCTATAATTCACCCCTCCACTTT. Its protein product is CASSESGTGGSYNSPLHF.

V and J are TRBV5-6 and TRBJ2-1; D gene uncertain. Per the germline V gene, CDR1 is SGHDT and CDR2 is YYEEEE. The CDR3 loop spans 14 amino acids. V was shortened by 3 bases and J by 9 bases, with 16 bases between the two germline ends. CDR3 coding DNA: TGTGCCAGCAGCTCTAGGGTCGGTAAGGGTGAGCAGTTCTTC. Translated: CASSSRVGKGEQFF.

The CDR3 loop is CATSRDGTGEAFF. In nucleotides, the CDR3 is TGTGCCACCAGCAGAGATGGGACAGGGGAAGCTTTCTTT. The chain is built from TRBV15 and TRBJ1-1, with 9 bases that match TRBD1. V shed 0 bases, J shed 8 bases, and the junction held 1 base outside the gene matches. Germline CDR1 LNHNV, CDR2 YYDKDF (reference sequence). This CDR3 contains 13 residues. Full variable domain (outside the CDR3, taken from reference TRBV15 and TRBJ1-1): DAMVIQNPRYQVTQFGKPVTLSCSQTLNHNVMYWYQQKSSQAPKLLFHYYDKDFNNEADTPDNFQSRRPNTSFCFLDIRSPGLGDTAMYLCATSRDGTGEAFFGQGTRLTVV.

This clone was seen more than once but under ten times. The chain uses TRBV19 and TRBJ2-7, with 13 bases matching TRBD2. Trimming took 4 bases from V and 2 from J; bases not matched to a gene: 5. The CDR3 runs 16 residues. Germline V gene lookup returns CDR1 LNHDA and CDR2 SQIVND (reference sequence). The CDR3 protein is CASSKGLAGSAYEQYF. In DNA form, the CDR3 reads TGTGCCAGTAGTAAGGGACTAGCGGGATCCGCCTACGAGCAGTACTTC.

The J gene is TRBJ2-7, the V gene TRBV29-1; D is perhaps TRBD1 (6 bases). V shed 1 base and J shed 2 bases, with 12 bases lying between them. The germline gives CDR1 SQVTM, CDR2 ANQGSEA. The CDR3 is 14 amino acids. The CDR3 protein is CSVEVGNRAYEQYF. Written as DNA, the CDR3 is TGCAGCGTTGAAGTAGGAAACAGGGCCTACGAGCAGTACTTC.

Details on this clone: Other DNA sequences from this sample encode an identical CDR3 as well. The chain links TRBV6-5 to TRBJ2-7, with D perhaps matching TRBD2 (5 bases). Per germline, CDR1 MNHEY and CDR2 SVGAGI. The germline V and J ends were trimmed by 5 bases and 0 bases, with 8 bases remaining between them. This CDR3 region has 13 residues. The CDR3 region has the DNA TGTGCCAGCAGTCGTGGGAGCTCCTACGAGCAGTACTTC. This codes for CASSRGSSYEQYF.

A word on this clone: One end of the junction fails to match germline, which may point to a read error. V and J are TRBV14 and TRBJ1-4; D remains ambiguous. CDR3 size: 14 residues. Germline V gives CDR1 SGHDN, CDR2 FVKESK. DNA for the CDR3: TGTGCCAGCAACCAAGGGAAAGGGCGGGAAAAACTGTTTTTT. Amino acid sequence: CASNQGKGREKLFF.

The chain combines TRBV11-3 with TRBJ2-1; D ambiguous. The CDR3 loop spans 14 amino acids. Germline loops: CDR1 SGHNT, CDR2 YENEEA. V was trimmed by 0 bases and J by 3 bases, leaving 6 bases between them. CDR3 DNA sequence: TGTGCCAGCAGCTTAGATCTGAGCTACAATGAGCAGTTCTTC. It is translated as CASSLDLSYNEQFF. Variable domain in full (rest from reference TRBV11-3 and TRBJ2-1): EAGVVQSPRYKIIEKKQPVAFWCNPISGHNTLYWYLQNLGQGPELLIRYENEEAVDDSQLPKDRFSAERLKGVDSTLKIQPAELGDSAVYLCASSLDLSYNEQFFGPGTRLTVL.

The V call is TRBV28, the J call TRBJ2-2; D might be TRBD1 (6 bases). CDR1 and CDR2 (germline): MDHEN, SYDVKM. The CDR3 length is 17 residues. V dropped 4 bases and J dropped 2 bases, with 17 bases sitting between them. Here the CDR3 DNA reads TGTGCCAGCAGTTCCGCCGCCAGGACAGTAAACACCGGGGAGCTGTTTTTT. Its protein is CASSSAARTVNTGELFF. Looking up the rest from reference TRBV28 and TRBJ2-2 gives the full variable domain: DVKVTQSSRYLVKRTGEKVFLECVQDMDHENMFWYRQDPGLGLRLIYFSYDVKMKEKGDIPEGYSVSREKKERFSLILESASTNQTSMYLCASSSAARTVNTGELFFGEGSRLTVL.

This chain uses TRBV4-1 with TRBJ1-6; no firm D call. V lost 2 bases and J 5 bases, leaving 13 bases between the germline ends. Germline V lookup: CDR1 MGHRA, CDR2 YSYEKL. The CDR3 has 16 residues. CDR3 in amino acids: CASSQQMSADNSPLHF. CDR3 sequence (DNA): TGCGCCAGCAGCCAACAGATGTCGGCGGATAATTCACCCCTCCACTTT.